This entry describes one T cell receptor (beta chain). The antigen it binds to is not known. Qualities for individual bases were not recorded, and no much larger clone is one base off. Spanning cysteine to phenylalanine, the CDR3 consists of 12 amino acids. The retained sequence is limited to the CDR3, 36 bases, with the frame set at the first base. V is cut by 5 bases and J by 7 bases, and the space between the germline ends is 12 bases. From the germline V gene (reference sequence), CDR1 is DFQATT and CDR2 is SNEGSKA. The sample originates from a study of T-cell reconstitution after alpha-beta-depleted transplantation in children listed by TCRdb under 2016. In terms of the full investigation: The study quantitatively tracked T-cell immune reconstitution after TCRalphabeta/CD19-depleted allogeneic hematopoietic cell transplantation in children using TCR repertoire profiling.

The library was produced with PCR. Sequencing relied on an Illumina HiSeq 2500. To normalize quantification of the TCRbeta repertoire, the TCR libraries were built with molecular barcoding that relied on unique molecular identifiers. TCRdb handled the public reads itself, with Q25 trimming in fastp and clone calling in MiXCR, and kept productive beta chains. Rows with one shared CDR3 protein collapse into an entry with the most common genes and DNA. Counted in this sample were around 500,000 distinct CDR3 sequences; 23% of them appeared once. Of the sample, roughly 13% falls within the top ten clones. This specimen's treatment or condition label, interpreted: allogeneic hematopoietic cell transplantation with graft depleted of TCRalphabeta T cells and CD19 B cells. TCRalphabeta/CD19-depleted allogeneic hematopoietic cell grafts were given to the transplant recipients, all of whom were children. The research as a whole found: The apparently early recovery of alphabetaT-cell counts about two months after transplant reportedly depended on only several hundred rapidly expanded clones that came from non-depleted graft cells. The frequencies of hyperexpanded clones fell over the following months, and after one year, T-cell counts and TCRbeta diversity were mostly attributed to newly produced T cells. The high TCRbeta diversity at day 60 in some patients was ascribed to recipient T cells and intrathymic progenitors that had survived conditioning.

This TCR derives from a boy under two years old who had a stem cell transplant for acute myeloid leukemia, so the T cells may come from the graft donor. The specimen comprised PBMCs, mostly from graft donor cells, sampled 360 days after TCRalphabeta/CD19-depleted stem cell transplant. The V and J genes are TRBV20-1 and TRBJ2-1; tentative D gene TRBD1, with 5 bases matching. The CDR3 is CSASDRWNEQFF. The nucleotide sequence reads as follows: TGCAGTGCTTCCGACAGATGGAATGAGCAGTTCTTC.